The clone carrying this TCR beta chain was counted once. No antigen is known for it. Sequence at one end of the junction differs from germline and may be a read error. CDR1 and CDR2 from the germline V gene are SGDLS and YYNGEE. This CDR3 has 16 amino acids. Axillary draining lymph nodes of breast cancer patients supplied the node samples. These data originate in a study of breast tumors, draining lymph nodes, adjacent tissues. Study results and caveats: Data only fit, rather than demonstrated, lymph node origin of most tumor T cells. Tumor TCR diversity was below lymph nodes but above nontumor tissue. Data fit most tumor T cells coming from lymph node, expanding in tumor. Luminal-like breast cancer showed significantly higher tumor–nontumor repertoire similarity than basal-like.

TCRdb ran MiXCR on the multiplex PCR reads and lists one entry per CDR3 protein. The sample consists of approximately 89,000 distinct CDR3 sequences, roughly 30% of them appearing once. V and J are TRBV9 and TRBJ1-2; no firm D call. The origin of this receptor is a female donor with breast cancer. Some clones in this sample may be carry-over from other donors' samples. The specimen was axillary lymph node tissue. The CDR3 DNA is TGTGCCAGCAGCGTAGATAGTCAGGCACTGAGCTATGCCTACACCTTC. Its protein is CASSVDSQALSYAYTF. Based on the CDR3 plus reference TRBV9 and TRBJ1-2, the full variable domain is DSGVTQTPKHLITATGQRVTLRCSPRSGDLSVYWYQQSLDQGLQFLIQYYNGEERAKGNILERFSAQQFPDLHSELNLSSLELGDSALYFCASSVDSQALSYAYTFGSGTRLTVV.